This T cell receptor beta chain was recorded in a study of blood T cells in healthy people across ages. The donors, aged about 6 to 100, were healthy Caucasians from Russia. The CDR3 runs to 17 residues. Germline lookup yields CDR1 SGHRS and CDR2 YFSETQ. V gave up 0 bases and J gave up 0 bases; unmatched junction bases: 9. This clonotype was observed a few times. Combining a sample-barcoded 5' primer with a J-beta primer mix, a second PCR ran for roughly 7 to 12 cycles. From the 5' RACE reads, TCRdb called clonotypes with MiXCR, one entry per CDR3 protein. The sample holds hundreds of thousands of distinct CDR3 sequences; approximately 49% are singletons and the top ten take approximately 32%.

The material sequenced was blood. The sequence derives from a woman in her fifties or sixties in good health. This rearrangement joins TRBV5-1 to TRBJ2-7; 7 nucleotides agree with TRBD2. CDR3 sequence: CASSLAGGASGSYEQYF. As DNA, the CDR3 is TGCGCCAGCAGCTTGGCGGGTGGGGCTAGCGGCTCCTACGAGCAGTACTTC.